This T cell receptor beta chain was obtained from a study of low-dose radiotherapy and immunotherapy resistance in tumors. Study background: Once cycle 1 day 1 began, patients took oral aspirin 300 mg daily for four cycles.

TRAV- and TRBV-specific primers were used for first-strand cDNA, which covered alpha and beta chains. Using a constant-region primer together with a V-primer adapter, TCRs were subjected to approximately 20 PCR cycles of amplification. Each CDR3 protein gets one entry after TCRdb re-called the reads with MiXCR. The repertoire holds 65,000 to 90,000 distinct CDR3 sequences, with under 20% as singletons. This sample's time point: before trial treatment. V gave up 3 bases and J gave up 3 bases, with 15 bases separating them. The CDR3 runs 14 residues. Per the germline V gene, CDR1 is GTSNPN and CDR2 is SVGIG (reference sequence).

Sequenced here: PBMCs, sampled before treatment. The genes are TRBV30 and TRBJ2-7; possibly TRBD2 for D (6 bases). This receptor was obtained from a male donor with prostate cancer. The CDR3 nucleotides read TGTGCCTGGAGGGCGGGACGCCGCCACTACGAGCAGTACTTC. This sequence encodes CAWRAGRRHYEQYF.